These 26 T cell receptor beta chains originate from one sample sequenced in a study of T cells in Graves' hyperthyroidism and ophthalmopathy. RNA transcripts provided the source from which TCR beta CDR3 regions were amplified. Researchers ran a first-round RT-PCR on the TCR CDR3 using the HTBI primer set. MiXCR was run by TCRdb on the multiplex PCR reads, yielding one entry per CDR3 protein. The profile shows about 250,000 distinct CDR3 sequences, around 20% of them singletons. What was sequenced was blood. The source of these receptors is a man aged 30 to 39 with Graves' ophthalmopathy.

This clonotype showed up many times. The chain carries TRBV3-1 and TRBJ2-7; the match to TRBD2 covers 13 bases. This CDR3 contains 14 residues. Germline CDR1 reads LGHDT; CDR2 reads YNNKEL (reference sequence). V lost 4 bases to trimming and J lost 6 bases; unmatched junction nucleotides: 3. CDR3 bases: TGTGCCAGCAGCCGGACTAGCGGGAGTGGCGAGCAGTACTTC. Translated: CASSRTSGSGEQYF.

This chain joins TRBV12-3 or TRBV12-4 and TRBJ2-1, with 9 bases aligning to TRBD2. V was pared by 5 bases and J by 2 bases, with 13 bases of the junction left unmatched. This CDR3 comprises 18 residues. CDR3 sequence (DNA): TGTGCCAGCAGTCCCGGGACGACCGGGACTAGCCCCTACAATGAGCAGTTCTTC. Protein: CASSPGTTGTSPYNEQFF.

This clonotype showed up just a few times. V gene TRBV6-5 combines with J gene TRBJ1-5; no firm D call. The V gene lost 0 bases and the J gene lost 0 bases, with 3 bases spanning the gap. Germline values: CDR1 MNHEY, CDR2 SVGAGI. This CDR3 is built from 14 residues. Written as DNA, the CDR3 is TGTGCCAGCAGTTACTCTTATAGCAATCAGCCCCAGCATTTT. Its protein product is CASSYSYSNQPQHF.

This clonotype has a handful of counts. V is TRBV6-1 and J is TRBJ1-4, with 8 bases matching TRBD1. The J segment lost 5 bases and the V segment lost 8 bases, leaving 1 base of the junction unmatched. CDR3 size: 12 residues. The V gene's germline CDR1 is MNHNS and CDR2 SASEGT. Written as DNA, the CDR3 is TGTGCCAGCCGGACAGGGAATGAAAAACTGTTTTTT. Translation: CASRTGNEKLFF.

This clonotype was seen repeatedly, ten times or more. The chain couples TRBV27 to TRBJ2-1, with TRBD2 matching over 7 bases. Trimming removed 5 bases from V and 1 base from J; junction bases left unmatched: 8. This CDR3 is 16 amino acids long. The germline CDR1 and CDR2 sequences are MNHEY and SMNVEV (reference sequence). The CDR3 loop is CASSRTWEGSYNEQFF. CDR3 DNA: TGTGCCAGCAGTCGTACGTGGGAGGGATCCTACAATGAGCAGTTCTTC.

The V gene is TRBV7-3, the J gene TRBJ2-5; the match to TRBD2 covers 8 bases. Germline loops: CDR1 SGHTA, CDR2 FQGTGA. The CDR3 runs 16 residues. Trimming took 0 bases from V and 1 from J; bases not matched to a gene: 4. The CDR3: CASSLTPGLGQETQYF. CDR3 coding DNA: TGTGCCAGCAGCTTAACGCCGGGACTAGGCCAAGAGACCCAGTACTTC.

Only a few counts were recorded for this clonotype. This chain joins TRBV4-1 and TRBJ1-1; tentative D call: TRBD1 (5 bases). V was pared by 2 bases and J by 0 bases, with 7 bases between. This CDR3 spans 14 amino acids. Per germline, CDR1 MGHRA and CDR2 YSYEKL. CDR3 DNA sequence: TGCGCCAGCAGCCAACAACAGGTGAACACTGAAGCTTTCTTT. This encodes CASSQQQVNTEAFF.

This clonotype has a handful of counts. This chain links TRBV27 with TRBJ2-5; no reliable D call. V dropped 7 bases and J dropped 3 bases, with 9 bases sitting between them. This CDR3 has 12 amino acids. Germline loops: CDR1 MNHEY, CDR2 SMNVEV (reference sequence). This CDR3 is CASKVQKETQYF. The DNA of the CDR3 is TGTGCCAGCAAAGTCCAGAAAGAGACCCAGTACTTC.

There are a few counts of this clonotype. The rearrangement links TRBV11-2 to TRBJ1-3; TRBD1 is a possible D gene (5 bases). The ends were cut back, 5 bases at V and 2 bases at J, with 13 bases in the middle. This CDR3 is built from 15 residues. Germline lookup yields CDR1 SGHAT and CDR2 FQNNGV. The CDR3 DNA sequence: TGTGCCAGCAGCCCCCTCAGGGTCGCTGGAAACACCATATATTTT. The encoded protein is CASSPLRVAGNTIYF.

V is TRBV20-1 and J is TRBJ2-1; 13 bases fit TRBD2. V lost 6 bases, J lost 12 bases, and 11 bases stayed unmatched. Per germline, CDR1 DFQATT and CDR2 SNEGSKA (reference sequence). This CDR3 comprises 14 residues. The CDR3 loop reads CSAITSGRVLGQFF. CDR3 in DNA: TGCAGTGCGATCACTAGCGGGAGGGTACTCGGGCAGTTCTTC.

This clonotype was detected many times. The chain couples TRBV10-1 to TRBJ2-1; TRBD2 agrees at 9 bases. Germline V gene sequence: CDR1 WNHNN, CDR2 SYGVQD (reference sequence). The CDR3 runs 15 residues. V shed 3 bases, J shed 6 bases, and the junction held 6 bases outside the gene matches. Written as DNA, the CDR3 is TGCGCCAGCAGTGACAGGCGGGGGGGTTTCAATGAGCAGTTCTTC. Its translation: CASSDRRGGFNEQFF.

This clonotype appeared many times. The chain is built from TRBV3-1 and TRBJ1-1, with a tentative D call TRBD1 (6 bases). CDR3 length equals 12 residues. Germline loops: CDR1 LGHDT, CDR2 YNNKEL (reference sequence). V was cut by 4 bases and J by 5 bases, with 8 bases left in between. The CDR3: CASSPRGTEAFF. CDR3 sequence (DNA): TGTGCCAGCAGCCCGAGGGGGACTGAAGCTTTCTTT.

This clonotype has ten or more counts. The chain links TRBV2 to TRBJ2-1; 8 bases are shared with TRBD2. This CDR3 has 14 residues. The germline gives CDR1 SNHLY, CDR2 FYNNEI. V lost 8 bases to trimming and J lost 2 bases; unmatched junction nucleotides: 5. The CDR3 nucleotides are TGTGCCAGCGCGGATAGCGGGGCCTACAATGAGCAGTTCTTC. Translated: CASADSGAYNEQFF. The full variable domain, its missing parts supplied by reference TRBV2 and TRBJ2-1, is EPEVTQTPSHQVTQMGQEVILRCVPISNHLYFYWYRQILGQKVEFLVSFYNNEISEKSEIFDDQFSVERPDGSNFTLKIRSTKLEDSAMYFCASADSGAYNEQFFGPGTRLTVL.

The J gene is TRBJ2-3, the V gene TRBV6-5; the D gene is possibly TRBD2 (5 bases). V lost 0 bases and J lost 4, with 11 bases in between. CDR1 and CDR2 from the germline V gene are MNHEY and SVGAGI. The CDR3 runs 15 residues. CDR3 in amino acids: CASSYSLDSADTQYF. In DNA form, the CDR3 reads TGTGCCAGCAGTTACTCACTGGATAGCGCAGATACGCAGTATTTT.

This clonotype was counted many times. The genes are TRBV20-1 and TRBJ1-1; the match to TRBD1 covers 11 bases. This CDR3 spans 12 amino acids. V was pared by 0 bases and J by 12 bases, with 3 bases of the junction left unmatched. Germline V gene sequence: CDR1 DFQATT, CDR2 SNEGSKA (reference sequence). The CDR3 sequence is CSAREGQGVPFF. CDR3 nucleotide sequence: TGCAGTGCTAGAGAGGGACAGGGGGTACCTTTCTTT.

This clonotype came up a few times. The chain joins TRBV7-9 to TRBJ2-7; 9 bases fit TRBD1. Germline-derived CDR1 and CDR2 are SEHNR and FQNEAQ (reference sequence). V trimming: 1 base; J trimming: 6 bases; junction bases outside the gene matches: 4. The CDR3 is 14 amino acids. CDR3 bases: TGTGCCAGCAGCTTAGGGGGGACAGGGCCCGAGCAGTACTTC. It is translated as CASSLGGTGPEQYF.

This clonotype has more than one count but fewer than ten. V and J are TRBV29-1 and TRBJ2-1; D tentatively reads TRBD1 or TRBD2 (5 bases each). CDR1 is SQVTM, CDR2 ANQGSEA, per germline. This CDR3 is built from 15 residues. V was clipped by 1 base and J by 4 bases, with 14 bases between them. CDR3 loop: CSVEGRGLGYNEQFF. DNA for the CDR3: TGCAGCGTTGAAGGCCGGGGCCTGGGATACAATGAGCAGTTCTTC.

There are many counts of this clonotype. The genes are TRBV25-1 and TRBJ2-7; TRBD1 matches 10 bases. The CDR3 covers 16 residues. Per the germline V gene, CDR1 is MGHDK and CDR2 is SYGVNS. V shed 0 bases and J 3 bases; nucleotides not matched to a gene: 5. The CDR3 DNA is TGTGCCAGCAGTGAATATAGCGGGACAGGGGTCTACGAGCAGTACTTC. Amino acid sequence: CASSEYSGTGVYEQYF.

About this clonotype: The junction and the germline gene differ at one end; a read error may be behind it. The CDR3 loop is CASRGTSGNYIEQFF. The CDR3 region has the DNA TGTGCCAGCAGGGGGACTAGCGGAAATTACATTGAGCAGTTCTTC. The rearrangement uses TRBV12-3 or TRBV12-4 and TRBJ2-1, with 11 bases matching TRBD2. This CDR3 has 15 residues.

This clonotype was seen a few times. The CDR3 DNA sequence: TGTGCCAGCAGGCCTCTCCGGGACTCGAACACCGGGGAGCTGTTTTTT. Protein sequence: CASRPLRDSNTGELFF. The gene calls are TRBV6-1 and TRBJ2-2, with D maybe TRBD2 (6 bases). CDR3 size: 16 residues. The V gene's germline CDR1 is MNHNS and CDR2 SASEGT. V dropped 6 bases and J dropped 0 bases, with 14 bases sitting between them.

This clonotype was seen a handful of times. CDR3 region: CASSLAWGSEQYF. CDR3 in DNA: TGTGCCAGCAGCTTAGCTTGGGGCTCCGAGCAGTACTTC. This sequence joins TRBV11-2 and TRBJ2-7; possibly TRBD1 for D (5 bases). The V gene lost 1 base and the J gene lost 6 bases, with 10 bases spanning the gap. Germline V gives CDR1 SGHAT, CDR2 FQNNGV. The CDR3 is 13 residues long.

V and J are TRBV18 and TRBJ1-4, with TRBD1 matching over 9 bases. The germline V gene has CDR1 KGHSH and CDR2 LQKENI. V lost 4 bases and J lost 5; bases outside the gene matches: 5. The CDR3 length is 15 residues. The CDR3 DNA reads as TGTGCCAGCTCACTCCCGGACAGGGGAAATGAAAAACTGTTTTTT. Residues: CASSLPDRGNEKLFF. Complete variable domain (other parts from reference TRBV18 and TRBJ1-4): NAGVMQNPRHLVRRRGQEARLRCSPMKGHSHVYWYRQLPEEGLKFMVYLQKENIIDESGMPKERFSAEFPKEGPSILRIQQVVRGDSAAYFCASSLPDRGNEKLFFGSGTQLSVL.

This clonotype came up many times. The chain links TRBV3-1 to TRBJ2-7; no clear D gene. CDR3 length equals 15 residues. Germline V gene sequence: CDR1 LGHDT, CDR2 YNNKEL (reference sequence). V was pared by 4 bases and J by 2 bases, with 15 bases between. In DNA form, the CDR3 reads TGTGCCAGCAGCCCTTTTTCCACCGGCGCCTACGAGCAGTACTTC. Translated, it gives CASSPFSTGAYEQYF.

This clonotype has a count of ten or more. V and J are TRBV5-6 and TRBJ2-5, with 11 bases that match TRBD2. The J segment lost 3 bases and the V segment lost 3 bases, leaving 7 bases of the junction unmatched. Germline V CDR1 and CDR2: SGHDT, YYEEEE. The CDR3 runs to 16 residues. The CDR3 DNA sequence: TGTGCCAGCAGCTATTCTCCGGGACTAGCGGAAGAGACCCAGTACTTC. As protein: CASSYSPGLAEETQYF.

This clonotype has more than one count but fewer than ten. The chain combines TRBV20-1 with TRBJ1-2, with D unclear. CDR3 length: 9 residues. The germline CDR1 and CDR2 sequences are DFQATT and SNEGSKA (reference sequence). CDR3 sequence (DNA): TGCAGCGCCCAAGGTGGCTACACCTTC. Amino acids: CSAQGGYTF.

This clonotype was seen many times. This chain joins TRBV28 and TRBJ2-3; D perhaps matches TRBD2 (5 bases). CDR1 and CDR2 from the germline V gene are MDHEN and SYDVKM. V gave up 2 bases and J gave up 0 bases, with 9 bases separating them. The CDR3 extends over 15 amino acids. CDR3 in amino acids: CASSLASSSTDTQYF. The CDR3 DNA reads as TGTGCCAGCAGTTTAGCGTCTAGCAGCACAGATACGCAGTATTTT.